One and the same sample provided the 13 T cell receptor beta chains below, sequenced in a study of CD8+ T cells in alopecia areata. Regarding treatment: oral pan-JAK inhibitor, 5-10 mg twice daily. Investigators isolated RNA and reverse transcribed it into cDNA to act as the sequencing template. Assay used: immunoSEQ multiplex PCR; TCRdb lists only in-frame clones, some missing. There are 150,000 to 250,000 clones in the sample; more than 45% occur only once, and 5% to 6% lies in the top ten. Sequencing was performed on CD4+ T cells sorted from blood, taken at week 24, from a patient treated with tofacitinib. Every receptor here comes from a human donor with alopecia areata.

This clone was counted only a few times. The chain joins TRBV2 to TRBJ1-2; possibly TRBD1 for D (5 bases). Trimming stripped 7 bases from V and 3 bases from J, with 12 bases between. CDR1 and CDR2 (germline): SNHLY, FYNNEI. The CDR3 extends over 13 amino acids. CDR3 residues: CASNSDRYYGYTF. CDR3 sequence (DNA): TGTGCCAGCAACTCCGACAGATACTATGGCTACACCTTC.

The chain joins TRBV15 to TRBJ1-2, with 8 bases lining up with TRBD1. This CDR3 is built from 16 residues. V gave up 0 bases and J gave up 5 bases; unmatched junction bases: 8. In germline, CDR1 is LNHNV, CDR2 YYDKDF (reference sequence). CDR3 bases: TGTGCCACCAGCAGAGACAGGGGGCGAAGTTGGTATGGCTACACCTTC. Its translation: CATSRDRGRSWYGYTF.

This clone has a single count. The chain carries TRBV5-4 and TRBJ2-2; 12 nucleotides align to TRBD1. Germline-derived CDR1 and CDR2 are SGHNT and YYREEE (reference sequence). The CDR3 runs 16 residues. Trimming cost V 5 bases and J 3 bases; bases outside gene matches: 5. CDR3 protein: CASRPGQGADTGELFF. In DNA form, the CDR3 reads TGTGCCAGCAGGCCGGGACAGGGGGCGGACACCGGGGAGCTGTTTTTT.

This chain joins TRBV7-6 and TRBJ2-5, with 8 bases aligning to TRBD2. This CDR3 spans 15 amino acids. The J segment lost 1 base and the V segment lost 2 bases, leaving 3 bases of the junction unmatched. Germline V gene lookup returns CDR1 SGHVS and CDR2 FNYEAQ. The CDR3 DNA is TGTGCCAGCAGCTTAAGCGGGGGCCCCCAAGAGACCCAGTACTTC. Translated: CASSLSGGPQETQYF.

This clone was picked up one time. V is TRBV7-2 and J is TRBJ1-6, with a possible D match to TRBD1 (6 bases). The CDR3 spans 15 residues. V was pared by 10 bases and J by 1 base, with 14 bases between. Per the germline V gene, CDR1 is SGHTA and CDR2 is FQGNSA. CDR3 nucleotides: TGTGCCATCCCCAGGGGTGCGTCCTATAATTCACCCCTCCACTTT. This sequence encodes CAIPRGASYNSPLHF.

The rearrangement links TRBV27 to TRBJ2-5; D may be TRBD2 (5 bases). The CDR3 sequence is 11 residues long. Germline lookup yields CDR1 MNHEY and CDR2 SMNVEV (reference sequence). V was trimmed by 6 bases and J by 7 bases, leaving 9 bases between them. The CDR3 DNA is TGTGCCAGCAGAGACCTAGCGACCCAGTACTTC. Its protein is CASRDLATQYF.

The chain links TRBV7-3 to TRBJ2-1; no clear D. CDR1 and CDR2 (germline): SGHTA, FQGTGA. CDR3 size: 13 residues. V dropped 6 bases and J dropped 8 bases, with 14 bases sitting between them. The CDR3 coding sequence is TGTGCCAGCAGAAGACCCTCGCCTGATGAGCAGTTCTTC. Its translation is CASRRPSPDEQFF.

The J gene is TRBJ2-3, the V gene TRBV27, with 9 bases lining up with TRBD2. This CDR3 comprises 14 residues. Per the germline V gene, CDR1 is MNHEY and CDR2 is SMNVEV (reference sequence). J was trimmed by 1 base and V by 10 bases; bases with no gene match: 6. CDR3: CATKRLAGTDTQYF. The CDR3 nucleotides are TGTGCCACCAAGCGACTAGCGGGCACAGATACGCAGTATTTT.

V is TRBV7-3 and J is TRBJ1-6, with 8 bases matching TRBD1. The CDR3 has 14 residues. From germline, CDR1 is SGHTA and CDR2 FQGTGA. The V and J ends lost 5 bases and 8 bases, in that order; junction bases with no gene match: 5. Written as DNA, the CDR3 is TGTGCCAGCAGCCAGACAGGGGCGGATTCACCCCTCCACTTT. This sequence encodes CASSQTGADSPLHF. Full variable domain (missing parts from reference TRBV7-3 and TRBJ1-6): GAGVSQTPSNKVTEKGKYVELRCDPISGHTALYWYRQSLGQGPEFLIYFQGTGAADDSGLPNDRFFAVRPEGSVSTLKIQRTERGDSAVYLCASSQTGADSPLHFGNGTRLTVT.

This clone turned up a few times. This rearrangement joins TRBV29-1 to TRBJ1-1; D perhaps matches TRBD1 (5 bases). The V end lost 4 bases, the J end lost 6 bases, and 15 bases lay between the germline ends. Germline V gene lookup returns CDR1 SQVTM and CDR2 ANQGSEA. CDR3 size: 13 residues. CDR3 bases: TGCAGCGTTGGGGGCCAGGGAGGGCCTGAAGCTTTCTTT. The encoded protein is CSVGGQGGPEAFF.

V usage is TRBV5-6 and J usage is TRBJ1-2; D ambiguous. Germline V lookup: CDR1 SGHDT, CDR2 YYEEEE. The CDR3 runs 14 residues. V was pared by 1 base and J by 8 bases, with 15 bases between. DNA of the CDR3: TGTGCCAGCAGCTTGCACATTACTGTTGAAGGCTACACCTTC. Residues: CASSLHITVEGYTF.

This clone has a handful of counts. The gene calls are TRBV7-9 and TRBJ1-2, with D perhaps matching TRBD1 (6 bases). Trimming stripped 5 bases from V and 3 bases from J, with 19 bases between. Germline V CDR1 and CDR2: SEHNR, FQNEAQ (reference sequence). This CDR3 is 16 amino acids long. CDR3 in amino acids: CASSAAWGARDYGYTF. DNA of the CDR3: TGTGCCAGCAGCGCGGCTTGGGGGGCGCGGGACTATGGCTACACCTTC. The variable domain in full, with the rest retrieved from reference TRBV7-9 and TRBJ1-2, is DTGVSQNPRHKITKRGQNVTFRCDPISEHNRLYWYRQTLGQGPEFLTYFQNEAQLEKSRLLSDRFSAERPKGSFSTLEIQRTEQGDSAMYLCASSAAWGARDYGYTFGSGTRLTVV.

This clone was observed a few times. The CDR3 is CASRGVQTQYF. The CDR3 nucleotides are TGTGCCAGCAGGGGCGTGCAGACCCAGTACTTC. The J gene is TRBJ2-5, the V gene TRBV11-3; D uncertain. CDR3 length: 11 amino acids. Deletions cut 6 bases from V and 6 bases from J, with 8 bases between. The germline V gene has CDR1 SGHNT and CDR2 YENEEA.